These 19 T cell receptor beta chains share one sample of origin, sequenced in a study of blood T cell repertoires in COVID-19. TCRdb's table, derived via immunoSEQ multiplex PCR, lists solely in-frame clones and lacks some. The sample holds approximately 300,000 clones, about 89% seen once. Material for sequencing was peripheral blood. These TCRs come from a man aged 40-49 years with acute or convalescent COVID-19.

The CDR3 sequence: CASRKRGTYEQYF. CDR3 coding DNA: TGTGCCAGCAGAAAGAGAGGTACCTACGAGCAGTACTTC. This chain connects TRBV12-3 or TRBV12-4 to TRBJ2-7; no firm D call. The V and J ends lost 6 bases and 2 bases respectively, with 11 bases between them. The CDR3 loop spans 13 amino acids.

Turning to this clone: This specimen includes other DNA sequences encoding the same CDR3. The CDR3 protein is CAISELGGSTEAFF. CDR3 sequence (DNA): TGTGCCATCAGTGAATTGGGTGGGAGCACTGAAGCTTTCTTT. J is TRBJ1-1 and V is TRBV10-3; D not certain. The CDR3 contains 14 residues. Trimming took off 3 bases at V and 4 bases at J, with 12 bases between the two ends. Germline assignment: CDR1 ENHRY and CDR2 SYGVKD.

The chain is built from TRBV6-5 and TRBJ2-3, with a weak D call TRBD2 (5 bases). Trimming shortened V by 8 bases and J by 5 bases, and 17 bases separated the two germline ends. This CDR3 comprises 14 residues. Germline CDR1 is MNHEY and CDR2 is SVGAGI. The chain's CDR3 is CASFLGVPRDTQYF. The CDR3 DNA is TGTGCCAGCTTCCTCGGGGTGCCGAGAGATACGCAGTATTTT.

This clone was observed a single time. The J gene is TRBJ1-4, the V gene TRBV24-1; 10 bases align to TRBD1. CDR1 and CDR2 (germline): KGHDR, SFDVKD. J lost 3 bases, V lost 3 bases, and 0 bases had no gene match. The CDR3 length is 15 residues. CDR3 nucleotides: TGTGCCACCAGTGATGGACAGGGGGCTAATGAAAAACTGTTTTTT. Protein product: CATSDGQGANEKLFF.

The rearrangement uses TRBV3-1 (or the pseudogene TRBV3-2) and TRBJ2-7, with 7 nucleotides matching TRBD1. The CDR3 extends over 14 amino acids. Germline values: CDR1 LGHDT, CDR2 YNNKEL (reference sequence). The J segment lost 5 bases and the V segment lost 1 base, leaving 5 bases of the junction unmatched. As DNA, the CDR3 is TGTGCCAGCAGCCAAGCCCAGACAGGGCACGAGCAGTACTTC. Protein sequence: CASSQAQTGHEQYF.

Only one count was recorded for this clone. The CDR3 loop is CASVATGSNQPQHF. The CDR3 bases are TGTGCCAGCGTTGCTACTGGTAGCAATCAGCCCCAGCATTTT. The chain links TRBV2 to TRBJ1-5; D is undetermined. From germline, CDR1 is SNHLY and CDR2 FYNNEI. The length of the CDR3 is 14 residues. Between the trimmed V and J ends, which lost 8 bases and 0 bases, there was a span of 11 bases.

CDR3 amino acids: CASSLIPPGLAWNEQFF. Here the CDR3 DNA reads TGTGCCAGCAGCTTGATACCCCCGGGACTAGCTTGGAATGAGCAGTTCTTC. The rearrangement uses TRBV7-8 and TRBJ2-1; TRBD2 matches 9 bases. Germline values: CDR1 SGHVS, CDR2 FQNEAQ. V was pared by 3 bases and J by 7 bases, with 13 bases of the junction left unmatched. The CDR3 has 17 residues.

The chain links TRBV7-9 to TRBJ2-7; 9 bases match TRBD1. The CDR3 loop spans 17 amino acids. Germline assignment: CDR1 SEHNR and CDR2 FQNEAQ (reference sequence). Trimming cost V 5 bases and J 3 bases; bases outside gene matches: 14. The CDR3 sequence: CASSPTLGQGISYEQYF. CDR3 in DNA: TGTGCCAGCAGCCCGACTTTGGGACAGGGTATTAGCTACGAGCAGTACTTC.

The chain links TRBV7-6 to TRBJ2-7, with 7 positions matching TRBD2. The CDR3 length is 15 residues. Germline values: CDR1 SGHVS, CDR2 FNYEAQ. V shed 5 bases, J shed 3 bases, and the junction held 10 bases outside the gene matches. The CDR3 reads CASSPMARDYYEQYF. For the CDR3, the DNA is TGTGCCAGCAGCCCTATGGCCCGGGACTACTACGAGCAGTACTTC. Combining the CDR3 with reference TRBV7-6 and TRBJ2-7 gives the whole variable domain GAGVSQSPRYKVTKRGQDVALRCDPISGHVSLYWYRQALGQGPEFLTYFNYEAQQDKSGLPNDRFSAERPEGSISTLTIQRTEQRDSAMYRCASSPMARDYYEQYFGPGTRLTVT.

The chain uses TRBV4-2 and TRBJ1-5; perhaps TRBD1 as D (6 bases). CDR3 length: 14 amino acids. Germline assignment: CDR1 LGHNA and CDR2 YNFKEQ. Trimming took 4 bases from V and 4 from J, leaving 11 bases between them. The CDR3, as DNA: TGTGCCAGCAGCCTGACAGGAGGAAATCAGCCCCAGCATTTT. This gives the protein CASSLTGGNQPQHF.

This clone has just one count. V gene TRBV7-8 combines with J gene TRBJ1-2; TRBD1 agrees at 7 bases. V was clipped by 1 base and J by 5 bases; unmatched bases: 7. This CDR3 has 15 residues. Germline V lookup: CDR1 SGHVS, CDR2 FQNEAQ. CDR3 protein: CASSLDGTVHYGYTF. The CDR3 DNA reads TGTGCCAGCAGCTTAGATGGGACAGTCCATTATGGCTACACCTTC.

The rearrangement joins TRBV12-5 to TRBJ2-1, with 9 positions matching TRBD1. CDR3 length: 15 residues. Germline assignment: CDR1 LGHNT and CDR2 FRNRAP. V shed 6 bases, J shed 15 bases, and the junction held 18 bases outside the gene matches. CDR3 sequence (DNA): TGTGCTAGTGGCCAGGGACAGGGAAATCTAGTATCTGGGTTCTTC. Its translation is CASGQGQGNLVSGFF. The entire variable domain, with the rest obtained from reference TRBV12-5 and TRBJ2-1, is as follows: DARVTQTPRHKVTEMGQEVTMRCQPILGHNTVFWYRQTMMQGLELLAYFRNRAPLDDSGMPKDRFSAEMPDATLATLKIQPSEPRDSAVYFCASGQGQGNLVSGFFGPGTRLTVL.

This clone was counted between two and nine times. The chain couples TRBV11-2 to TRBJ2-7, with 11 bases that match TRBD1. Trimming at V came to 3 bases and at J to 3 bases, leaving 7 bases not matched to a gene. Germline V gene data show CDR1 as SGHAT and CDR2 as FQNNGV. The CDR3 consists of 16 residues. This chain's CDR3 is CASSFFWGQGDYEQYF. CDR3 nucleotide sequence: TGTGCCAGCAGCTTCTTCTGGGGACAGGGGGACTACGAGCAGTACTTC.

The V and J genes are TRBV5-4 and TRBJ2-7, with a possible D match to TRBD1 (6 bases). Per the germline V gene, CDR1 is SGHNT and CDR2 is YYREEE (reference sequence). V lost 3 bases, J lost 6 bases, and 22 bases lay in between. The CDR3 extends over 16 amino acids. The CDR3 reads CASSSSLGQRGFEQYF. CDR3 coding DNA: TGTGCCAGCAGCTCATCGCTAGGACAGAGAGGGTTCGAGCAGTACTTC.

The chain joins TRBV5-1 to TRBJ1-5; D unclear. The CDR3 extends over 12 amino acids. CDR1 is SGHRS and CDR2 is YFSETQ in the germline V gene. Trimming shortened V by 4 bases and J by 7 bases, and 9 bases separated the two germline ends. CDR3 sequence: CASSVAGQPQHF. The CDR3 coding sequence is TGCGCCAGCAGCGTGGCCGGGCAGCCCCAGCATTTT.

The chain is built from TRBV10-3 and TRBJ2-7; 10 bases match TRBD2. Germline trimming cut 7 bases from V and 5 bases from J; bases unmatched to any gene: 5. Germline CDR1 is ENHRY and CDR2 is SYGVKD. There are 13 residues in the CDR3. The CDR3 protein is CAIKRGGVDEQYF. The CDR3 DNA sequence: TGTGCCATCAAGCGGGGGGGCGTAGACGAGCAGTACTTC.

The gene calls are TRBV5-4 and TRBJ2-1, with TRBD2 matching over 12 bases. Germline CDR1 is SGHNT and CDR2 is YYREEE (reference sequence). Trimming cost V 5 bases and J 9 bases; bases outside gene matches: 6. The CDR3 contains 14 residues. The CDR3: CASRLAGGLGEQFF. The CDR3 DNA follows: TGTGCCAGCAGGCTAGCGGGGGGGCTTGGTGAGCAGTTCTTC.

The chain recombines TRBV15 with TRBJ1-2; tentatively, D is TRBD1 (5 bases). Between the trimmed V and J ends, which lost 0 bases and 5 bases, there was a span of 10 bases. This CDR3 contains 14 residues. Looked up from germline, CDR1 is LNHNV and CDR2 is YYDKDF (reference sequence). The CDR3 coding sequence is TGTGCCACCAGCAGAGATATAGCAGGGTATGGCTACACCTTC. It encodes CATSRDIAGYGYTF.

The V call is TRBV2, the J call TRBJ1-2; D is ambiguous. The germline V gene encodes CDR1 SNHLY and CDR2 FYNNEI. V was trimmed by 6 bases and J by 4 bases, leaving 18 bases between them. The CDR3 runs 15 residues. The chain's CDR3 is CASSLSRTGSYGYTF. In DNA, the CDR3 is TGTGCCAGCAGCCTTAGCCGGACGGGAAGCTATGGCTACACCTTC.